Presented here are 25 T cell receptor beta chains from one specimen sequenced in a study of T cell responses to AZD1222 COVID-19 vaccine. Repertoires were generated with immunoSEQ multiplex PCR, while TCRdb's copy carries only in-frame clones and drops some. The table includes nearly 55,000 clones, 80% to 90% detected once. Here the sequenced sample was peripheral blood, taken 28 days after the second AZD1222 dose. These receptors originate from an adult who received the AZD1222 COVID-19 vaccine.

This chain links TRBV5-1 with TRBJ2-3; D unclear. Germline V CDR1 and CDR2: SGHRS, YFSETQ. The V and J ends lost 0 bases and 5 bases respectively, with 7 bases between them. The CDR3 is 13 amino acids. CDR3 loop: CASSLDLGDTQYF. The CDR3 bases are TGCGCCAGCAGCTTGGACCTGGGAGATACGCAGTATTTT.

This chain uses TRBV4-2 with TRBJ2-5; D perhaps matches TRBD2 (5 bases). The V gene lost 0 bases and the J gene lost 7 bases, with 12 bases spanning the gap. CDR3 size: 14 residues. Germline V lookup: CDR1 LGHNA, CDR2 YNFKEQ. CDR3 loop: CASSQEGGRGTQYF. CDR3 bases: TGTGCCAGCAGCCAAGAAGGAGGACGGGGGACCCAGTACTTC.

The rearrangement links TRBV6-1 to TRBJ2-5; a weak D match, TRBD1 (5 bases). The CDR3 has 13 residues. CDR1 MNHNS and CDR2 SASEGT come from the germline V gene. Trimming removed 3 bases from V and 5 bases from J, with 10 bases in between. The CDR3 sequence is CASSEGPPETQYF. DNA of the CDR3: TGTGCCAGCAGTGAGGGGCCGCCGGAGACCCAGTACTTC.

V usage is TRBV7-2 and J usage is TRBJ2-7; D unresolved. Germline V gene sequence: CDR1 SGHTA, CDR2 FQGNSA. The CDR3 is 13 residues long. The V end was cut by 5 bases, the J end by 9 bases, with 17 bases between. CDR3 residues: CASSATAPGGQYF. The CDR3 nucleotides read TGTGCCAGCAGCGCCACCGCGCCCGGCGGGCAGTACTTC.

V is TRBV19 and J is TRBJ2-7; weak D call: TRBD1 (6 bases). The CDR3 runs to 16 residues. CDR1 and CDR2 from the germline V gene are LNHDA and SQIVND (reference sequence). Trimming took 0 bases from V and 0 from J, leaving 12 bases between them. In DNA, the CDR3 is TGTGCCAGTAGTATAGATATAGGGGGTACCTCCTACGAGCAGTACTTC. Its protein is CASSIDIGGTSYEQYF.

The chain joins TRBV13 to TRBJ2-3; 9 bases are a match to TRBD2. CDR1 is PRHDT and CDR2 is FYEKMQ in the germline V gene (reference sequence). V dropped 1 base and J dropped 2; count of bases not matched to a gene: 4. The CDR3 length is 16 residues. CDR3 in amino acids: CASSLVASGNTDTQYF. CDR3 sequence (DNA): TGTGCCAGCAGCTTAGTGGCTAGCGGGAACACAGATACGCAGTATTTT.

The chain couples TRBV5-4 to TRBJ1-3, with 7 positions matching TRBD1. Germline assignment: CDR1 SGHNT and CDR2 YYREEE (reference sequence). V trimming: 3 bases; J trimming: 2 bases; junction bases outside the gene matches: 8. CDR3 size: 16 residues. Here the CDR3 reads CASSSQRGPTGNTIYF. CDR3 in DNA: TGTGCCAGCAGCTCCCAGAGGGGGCCGACTGGAAACACCATATATTTT.

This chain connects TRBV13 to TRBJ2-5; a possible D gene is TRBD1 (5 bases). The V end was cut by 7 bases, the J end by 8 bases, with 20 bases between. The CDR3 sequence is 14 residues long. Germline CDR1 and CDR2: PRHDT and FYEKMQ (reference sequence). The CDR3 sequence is CASIPSRQGSTQYF. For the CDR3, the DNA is TGTGCCAGCATTCCCTCCCGGCAGGGAAGCACCCAGTACTTC.

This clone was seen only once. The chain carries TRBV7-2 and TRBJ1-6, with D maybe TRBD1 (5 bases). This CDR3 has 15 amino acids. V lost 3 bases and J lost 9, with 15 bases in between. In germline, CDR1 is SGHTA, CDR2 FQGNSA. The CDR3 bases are TGTGCCAGCAGCTTTAGGACATCGGGAGGTTCACCCCTCCACTTT. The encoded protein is CASSFRTSGGSPLHF.

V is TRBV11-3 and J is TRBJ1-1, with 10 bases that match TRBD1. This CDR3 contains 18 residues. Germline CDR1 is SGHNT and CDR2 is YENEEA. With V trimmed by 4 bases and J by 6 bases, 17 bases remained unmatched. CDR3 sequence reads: CASSWGEGQGFSRAEAFF. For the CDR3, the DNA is TGTGCCAGCAGCTGGGGGGAGGGACAGGGGTTCTCTCGTGCTGAAGCTTTCTTT.

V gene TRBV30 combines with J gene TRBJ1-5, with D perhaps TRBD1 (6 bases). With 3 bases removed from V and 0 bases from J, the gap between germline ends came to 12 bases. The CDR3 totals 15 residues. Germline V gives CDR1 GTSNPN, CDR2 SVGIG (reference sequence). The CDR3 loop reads CAWSPGANSNQPQHF. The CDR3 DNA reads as TGTGCCTGGAGCCCGGGGGCCAATAGCAATCAGCCCCAGCATTTT.

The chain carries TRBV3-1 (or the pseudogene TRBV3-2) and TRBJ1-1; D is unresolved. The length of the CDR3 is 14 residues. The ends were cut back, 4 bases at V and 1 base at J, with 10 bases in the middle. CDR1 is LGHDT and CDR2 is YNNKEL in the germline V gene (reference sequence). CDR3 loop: CASSPLRGNTEAFF. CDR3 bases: TGTGCCAGCAGCCCCTTGCGGGGGAACACTGAAGCTTTCTTT.

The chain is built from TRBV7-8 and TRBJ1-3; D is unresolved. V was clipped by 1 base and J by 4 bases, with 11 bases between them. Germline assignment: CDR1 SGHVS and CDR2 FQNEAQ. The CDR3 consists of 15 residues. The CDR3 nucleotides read TGTGCCAGCAGCTTAGGGGTCTCAGGCGGAAACACCATATATTTT. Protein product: CASSLGVSGGNTIYF.

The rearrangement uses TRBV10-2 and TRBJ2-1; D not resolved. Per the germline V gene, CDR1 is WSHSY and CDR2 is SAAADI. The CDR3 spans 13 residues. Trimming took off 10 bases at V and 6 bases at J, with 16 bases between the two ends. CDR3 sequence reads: CATQDRDLNEQFF. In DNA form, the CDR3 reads TGCGCCACCCAGGACCGCGACCTCAATGAGCAGTTCTTC.

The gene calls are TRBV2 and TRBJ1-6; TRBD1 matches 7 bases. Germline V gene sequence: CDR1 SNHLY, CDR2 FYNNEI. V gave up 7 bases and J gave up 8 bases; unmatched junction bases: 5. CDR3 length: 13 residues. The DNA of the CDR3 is TGTGCCAGCATTACGGGACAGCATTCACCCCTCCACTTT. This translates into CASITGQHSPLHF.

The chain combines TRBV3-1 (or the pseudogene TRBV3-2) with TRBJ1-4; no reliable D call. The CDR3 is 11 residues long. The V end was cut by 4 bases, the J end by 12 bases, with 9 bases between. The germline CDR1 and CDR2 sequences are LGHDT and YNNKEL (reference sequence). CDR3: CASSRGRELFF. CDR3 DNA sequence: TGTGCCAGCAGCCGGGGAAGGGAACTGTTTTTT.

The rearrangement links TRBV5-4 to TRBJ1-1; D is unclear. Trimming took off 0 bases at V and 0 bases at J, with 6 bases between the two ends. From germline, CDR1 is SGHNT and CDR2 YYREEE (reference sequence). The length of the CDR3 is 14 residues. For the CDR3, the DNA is TGTGCCAGCAGCTTGGAGCCTATGAACACTGAAGCTTTCTTT. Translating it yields CASSLEPMNTEAFF.

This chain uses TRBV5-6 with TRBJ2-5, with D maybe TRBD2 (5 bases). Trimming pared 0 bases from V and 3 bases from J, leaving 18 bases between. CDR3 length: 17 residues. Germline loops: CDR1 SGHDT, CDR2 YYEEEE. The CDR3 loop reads CASSLGPRAGRKETQYF. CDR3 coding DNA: TGTGCCAGCAGCTTGGGTCCGAGGGCAGGCCGAAAAGAGACCCAGTACTTC.

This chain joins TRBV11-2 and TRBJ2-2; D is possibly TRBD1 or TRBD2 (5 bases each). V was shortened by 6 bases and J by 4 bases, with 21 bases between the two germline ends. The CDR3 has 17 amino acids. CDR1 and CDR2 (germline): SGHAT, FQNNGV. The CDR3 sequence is CASSNGAQGTRTGELFF. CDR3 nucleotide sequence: TGTGCCAGCAGTAACGGGGCGCAGGGAACTCGCACCGGGGAGCTGTTTTTT.

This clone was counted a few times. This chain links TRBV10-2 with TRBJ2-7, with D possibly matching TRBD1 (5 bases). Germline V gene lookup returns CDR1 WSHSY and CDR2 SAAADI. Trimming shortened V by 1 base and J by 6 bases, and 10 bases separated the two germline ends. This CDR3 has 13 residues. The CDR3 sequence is CASSEFARGEQYF. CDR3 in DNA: TGCGCCAGCAGTGAGTTCGCTAGGGGCGAGCAGTACTTC.

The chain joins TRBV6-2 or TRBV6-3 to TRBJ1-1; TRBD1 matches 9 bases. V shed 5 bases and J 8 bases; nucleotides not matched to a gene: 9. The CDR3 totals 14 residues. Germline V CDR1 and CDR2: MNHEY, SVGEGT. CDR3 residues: CASSPGQGKGEAFF. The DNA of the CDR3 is TGTGCCAGCAGTCCCGGACAGGGGAAGGGAGAAGCTTTCTTT.

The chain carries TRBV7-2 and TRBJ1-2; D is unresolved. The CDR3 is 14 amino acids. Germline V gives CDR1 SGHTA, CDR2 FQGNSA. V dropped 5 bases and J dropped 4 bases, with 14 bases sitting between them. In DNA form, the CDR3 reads TGTGCCAGCAGCCGGCAGGCCCCGGTCTATGGCTACACCTTC. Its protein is CASSRQAPVYGYTF. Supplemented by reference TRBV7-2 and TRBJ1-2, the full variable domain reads GAGVSQSPSNKVTEKGKDVELRCDPISGHTALYWYRQSLGQGLEFLIYFQGNSAPDKSGLPSDRFSAERTGGSVSTLTIQRTQQEDSAVYLCASSRQAPVYGYTFGSGTRLTVV.

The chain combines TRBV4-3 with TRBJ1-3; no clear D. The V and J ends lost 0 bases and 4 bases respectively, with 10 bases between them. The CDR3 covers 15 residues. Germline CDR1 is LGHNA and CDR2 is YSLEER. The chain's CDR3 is CASSQDLVPGNTIYF. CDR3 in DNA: TGCGCCAGCAGCCAAGATCTGGTTCCCGGAAACACCATATATTTT.

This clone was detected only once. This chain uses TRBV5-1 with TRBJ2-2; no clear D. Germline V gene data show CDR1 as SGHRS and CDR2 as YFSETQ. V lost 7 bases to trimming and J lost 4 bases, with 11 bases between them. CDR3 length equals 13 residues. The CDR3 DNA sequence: TGCGCCAGCGCGTTTCAGCGCACCGGGGAGCTGTTTTTT. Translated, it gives CASAFQRTGELFF. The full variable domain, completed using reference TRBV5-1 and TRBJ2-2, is KAGVTQTPRYLIKTRGQQVTLSCSPISGHRSVSWYQQTPGQGLQFLFEYFSETQRNKGNFPGRFSGRQFSNSRSEMNVSTLELGDSALYLCASAFQRTGELFFGEGSRLTVL.

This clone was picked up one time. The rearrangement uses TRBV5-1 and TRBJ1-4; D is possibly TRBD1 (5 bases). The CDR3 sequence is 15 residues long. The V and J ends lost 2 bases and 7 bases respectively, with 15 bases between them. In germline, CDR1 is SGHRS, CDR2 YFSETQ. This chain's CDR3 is CASSLGPLRGEKLFF. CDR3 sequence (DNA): TGCGCCAGCAGCTTAGGCCCGCTTAGGGGTGAAAAACTGTTTTTT. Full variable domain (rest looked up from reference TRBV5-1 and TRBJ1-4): KAGVTQTPRYLIKTRGQQVTLSCSPISGHRSVSWYQQTPGQGLQFLFEYFSETQRNKGNFPGRFSGRQFSNSRSEMNVSTLELGDSALYLCASSLGPLRGEKLFFGSGTQLSVL.